These 23 T cell receptor beta chains came from one sample sequenced in a study of CD8 T cells in ankylosing spondylitis. TCRdb re-called the 5' RACE reads with MiXCR, one entry per CDR3 protein. The sample yields fewer than 150,000 distinct CDR3 sequences, approximately 7.4% seen once. Sequenced material: blood, either unsorted or a sorted T cell fraction (not recorded which). The receptors come from a female donor with ankylosing spondylitis or in good health (not recorded which).

The gene calls are TRBV4-1 and TRBJ2-7; D gene unclear. The CDR3 runs 14 residues. Germline-derived CDR1 and CDR2 are MGHRA and YSYEKL. With 0 bases removed from V and 3 bases from J, the gap between germline ends came to 9 bases. CDR3 in amino acids: CASSQEPEIYEQYF. As DNA, the CDR3 is TGCGCCAGCAGCCAAGAGCCAGAAATCTACGAGCAGTACTTC.

As to this clonotype: A read error may explain this, as a much larger clone is one base away. CDR3 DNA: TGCGTCAGCAGCTTGGTAGGGCGGGTCACAGATACGCAGTATTTT. Translation gives CVSSLVGRVTDTQYF. V usage is TRBV5-1 and J usage is TRBJ2-3; D is possibly TRBD2 (5 bases). CDR1 and CDR2 (germline): SGHRS, YFSETQ. CDR3 length: 15 residues.

This clonotype showed up many times. The genes are TRBV27 and TRBJ1-4; possible D gene TRBD1, 5 bases. The CDR3 runs to 14 residues. Trimming left V 6 bases short and J 4 bases short, with 12 bases between. Germline CDR1 MNHEY, CDR2 SMNVEV (reference sequence). Written as DNA, the CDR3 is TGTGCCAGCAGAAGGATCGGGGGTAATGAAAAACTGTTTTTT. Its protein product is CASRRIGGNEKLFF.

This clonotype occurred many times. This chain links TRBV27 with TRBJ2-3; TRBD2 matches 8 bases. The CDR3 spans 13 residues. V shed 6 bases, J shed 6 bases, and the junction held 5 bases outside the gene matches. The germline CDR1 and CDR2 sequences are MNHEY and SMNVEV (reference sequence). The CDR3 nucleotides are TGTGCCAGCAGACGCTCGGGGGGGGATACGCAGTATTTT. It specifies CASRRSGGDTQYF.

Ten or more counts support this clonotype. The V gene is TRBV28, the J gene TRBJ1-2, with 8 bases that match TRBD1. V shed 5 bases and J 6 bases; nucleotides not matched to a gene: 5. CDR3 size: 13 residues. CDR1 and CDR2 from the germline V gene are MDHEN and SYDVKM. CDR3: CASSPQGADGYTF. Written as DNA, the CDR3 is TGTGCCAGCAGTCCTCAGGGGGCGGATGGCTACACCTTC.

There are many counts of this clonotype. This rearrangement joins TRBV18 to TRBJ2-3; no definite D call. This CDR3 contains 13 residues. Trimming removed 5 bases at V and 2 bases at J, with 8 bases between. The V gene's germline CDR1 is KGHSH and CDR2 LQKENI. The CDR3 nucleotides read TGTGCCAGCTCATCCCCTATCACAGATACGCAGTATTTT. This encodes CASSSPITDTQYF. Based on the CDR3 plus reference TRBV18 and TRBJ2-3, the full variable domain is NAGVMQNPRHLVRRRGQEARLRCSPMKGHSHVYWYRQLPEEGLKFMVYLQKENIIDESGMPKERFSAEFPKEGPSILRIQQVVRGDSAAYFCASSSPITDTQYFGPGTRLTVL.

This clonotype was recorded at least ten times. Here the CDR3 DNA reads TGCGCCAGCAGCTTGGGAAGCAAGCAGGGGAGTCACACCGGGGAGCTGTTTTTT. It is translated as CASSLGSKQGSHTGELFF. V usage is TRBV5-1 and J usage is TRBJ2-2; D perhaps matches TRBD1 (6 bases). Trimming took 0 bases from V and 3 from J, leaving 18 bases between them. CDR1 and CDR2 (germline): SGHRS, YFSETQ. This CDR3 spans 18 amino acids.

This clonotype was observed at least ten times. This sequence joins TRBV12-3 or TRBV12-4 and TRBJ2-1, with D perhaps matching TRBD2 (5 bases). Trimming removed 6 bases at V and 8 bases at J, with 14 bases between. The CDR3 covers 13 residues. The CDR3 here is CASRVSGMDEQFF. In DNA, the CDR3 is TGTGCCAGCAGGGTTTCGGGGATGGATGAGCAGTTCTTC.

This clonotype was found many times. The V call is TRBV12-3 or TRBV12-4, the J call TRBJ1-6; no reliable D call. The CDR3 runs 13 residues. Trimming cost V 6 bases and J 7 bases, with 10 bases left between them. The CDR3 DNA sequence: TGTGCCAGCAGACGTCCCGGGAATTCACCCCTCCACTTT. It specifies CASRRPGNSPLHF.

Ten or more counts support this clonotype. The V gene is TRBV20-1, the J gene TRBJ2-3, with D uncertain. CDR1 is DFQATT and CDR2 is SNEGSKA in the germline V gene (reference sequence). CDR3 length equals 12 residues. V was clipped by 5 bases and J by 1 base, with 7 bases between them. The CDR3 reads CSASDGTDTQYF. In DNA, the CDR3 is TGCAGTGCTTCAGACGGCACAGATACGCAGTATTTT.

The gene calls are TRBV18 and TRBJ2-5; 8 positions agree with TRBD2. The V and J ends lost 5 bases and 5 bases, in that order; junction bases with no gene match: 10. Germline V lookup: CDR1 KGHSH, CDR2 LQKENI. The CDR3 is 15 amino acids. The CDR3 DNA sequence: TGTGCCAGCTCATTCTCCGGGACTAGTACGGAGACCCAGTACTTC. It encodes CASSFSGTSTETQYF.

The V and J genes are TRBV11-2 and TRBJ2-7, with TRBD2 matching over 9 bases. The CDR3 sequence is 16 residues long. J was trimmed by 3 bases and V by 5 bases; bases with no gene match: 11. Germline V CDR1 and CDR2: SGHAT, FQNNGV. CDR3 DNA sequence: TGTGCCAGCAGCCCCCCGGGACTAGCCTTTATCTACGAGCAGTACTTC. Its protein product is CASSPPGLAFIYEQYF.

The chain couples TRBV5-6 to TRBJ2-5, with unresolved D. Trimming shortened V by 0 bases and J by 3 bases, and 12 bases separated the two germline ends. The CDR3 is made up of 15 amino acids. The germline V gene has CDR1 SGHDT and CDR2 YYEEEE. The CDR3 sequence is CASSLVAKTEETQYF. CDR3 DNA sequence: TGTGCCAGCAGCTTGGTGGCCAAGACCGAAGAGACCCAGTACTTC.

This clonotype appeared a few times. The rearrangement joins TRBV2 to TRBJ2-7, with 12 bases aligning to TRBD1. The CDR3 length is 15 residues. CDR1 is SNHLY and CDR2 is FYNNEI in the germline V gene. V was pared by 5 bases and J by 6 bases, with 8 bases of the junction left unmatched. For the CDR3, the DNA is TGTGCCAGCAGTCCAGGGACAGGGGGCGGTTCCGAGCAGTACTTC. This sequence encodes CASSPGTGGGSEQYF.

This clonotype was seen repeatedly, ten times or more. This chain links TRBV10-3 with TRBJ2-1, with TRBD2 as a possible D gene (6 bases). V was clipped by 4 bases and J by 4 bases, with 11 bases between them. From germline, CDR1 is ENHRY and CDR2 SYGVKD. CDR3 length equals 14 residues. The CDR3 here is CAISASEPYNEQFF. As DNA, the CDR3 is TGTGCCATCAGTGCTAGCGAACCTTACAATGAGCAGTTCTTC.

This clonotype was seen ten or more times. The chain has TRBV12-3 or TRBV12-4 and TRBJ2-5, with 7 positions matching TRBD2. This CDR3 is built from 13 residues. With 7 bases clipped from V and 3 bases from J, the junction kept 5 bases outside the gene matches. CDR3: CASTAAGKETQYF. DNA for the CDR3: TGTGCCAGCACAGCAGCGGGGAAAGAGACCCAGTACTTC.

This clonotype was observed many times. V is TRBV25-1 and J is TRBJ2-5; the D gene is possibly TRBD1 (6 bases). The CDR3 totals 16 residues. Trimming cost V 3 bases and J 0 bases, with 14 bases left between them. Germline CDR1 and CDR2: MGHDK and SYGVNS. As DNA, the CDR3 is TGTGCCAGCAGTGACCTTATGGACAGAAACCAAGAGACCCAGTACTTC. It yields the protein CASSDLMDRNQETQYF.

Worth noting for this clonotype: This is likely a read error, given that the CDR3 carries no conserved phenylalanine or tryptophan at its end. This rearrangement joins TRBV28 to TRBJ2-2; D uncertain. The V gene lost 10 bases and the J gene lost 9 bases, with 21 bases spanning the gap. The length of the CDR3 is 14 residues. Germline values: CDR1 MDHEN, CDR2 SYDVKM. CDR3 sequence: CAMSPGLPCWELFC. Here the CDR3 DNA reads TGTGCCATGAGCCCCGGGCTCCCCTGCTGGGAGCTGTTTTGT.

The table lists this clonotype with many counts. DNA for the CDR3: TGCAGTGCTAGAGAATATGACGAGCAGTACTTC. Translating it yields CSAREYDEQYF. The V call is TRBV20-1, the J call TRBJ2-7, with D uncertain. The germline CDR1 and CDR2 sequences are DFQATT and SNEGSKA (reference sequence). With 0 bases removed from V and 5 bases from J, the gap between germline ends came to 5 bases. The CDR3 is 11 amino acids.

This clonotype was recorded many times. CDR3 in amino acids: CSASAPGGNEQYF. The CDR3 DNA sequence: TGCAGTGCTAGCGCACCAGGAGGTAACGAGCAGTACTTC. V is TRBV20-1 and J is TRBJ2-7; D is perhaps TRBD2 (5 bases). The CDR3 contains 13 residues. Trimming removed 3 bases at V and 5 bases at J, with 14 bases between. CDR1 and CDR2 from the germline V gene are DFQATT and SNEGSKA (reference sequence).

This clonotype was counted many times. The V gene is TRBV4-1, the J gene TRBJ1-1, with TRBD1 as a possible D gene (5 bases). CDR1 and CDR2 (germline): MGHRA, YSYEKL. The CDR3 sequence is 15 residues long. V lost 3 bases to trimming and J lost 2 bases, with 13 bases between them. The CDR3 spells CASSQGRGTNTEAFF. The CDR3 DNA is TGCGCCAGCAGCCAGGGGAGGGGAACAAACACTGAAGCTTTCTTT.

Many counts were recorded for this clonotype. The rearrangement uses TRBV5-1 and TRBJ2-1, with 8 bases aligning to TRBD2. J gave up 8 bases and V 4 bases, and 14 bases lay outside the gene matches. The CDR3 totals 16 residues. Germline V CDR1 and CDR2: SGHRS, YFSETQ. Here the CDR3 reads CASSTLLADRPDEQFF. CDR3 in DNA: TGCGCCAGCAGCACGCTACTAGCGGACCGCCCTGATGAGCAGTTCTTC.

The sample holds a few counts of this clonotype. The chain links TRBV11-2 to TRBJ1-1; possibly TRBD1 for D (5 bases). The CDR3 contains 18 residues. Germline V gives CDR1 SGHAT, CDR2 FQNNGV. The ends were cut back, 5 bases at V and 1 base at J, with 23 bases in the middle. The CDR3 coding sequence is TGTGCCAGCAGCCCCCTTCGGGCAGGGAGGGTCGAGAACACTGAAGCTTTCTTT. Protein: CASSPLRAGRVENTEAFF.